The 6 T cell receptor beta chains given below trace back to one sample, sequenced in a study of T cells in Graves' hyperthyroidism and ophthalmopathy. RNA transcripts provided the source from which TCR beta CDR3 regions were amplified. Carried out on the TCR CDR3, a first-round RT-PCR used the HTBI primer set. TCRdb called the multiplex PCR reads again in MiXCR, with one record for every CDR3 protein. Counted here are 160,000 or so distinct CDR3 sequences, over 7.5% occurring once; the ten biggest clones make up approximately 20%. Source material: blood. These receptors were obtained from a woman aged 18-29 years with Graves' hyperthyroidism that later progressed to Graves' ophthalmopathy.

There are many counts of this clonotype. V and J are TRBV6-1 and TRBJ2-7; the match to TRBD1 covers 10 bases. Germline trimming cut 6 bases from V and 6 bases from J; bases unmatched to any gene: 2. CDR3 length equals 12 residues. Germline assignment: CDR1 MNHNS and CDR2 SASEGT. The CDR3 protein is CASSRTGGEQYF. CDR3 DNA sequence: TGTGCCAGCAGCCGGACAGGGGGCGAGCAGTACTTC.

This rearrangement joins TRBV19 to TRBJ2-7; no clear D. This CDR3 contains 16 residues. Trimming removed 5 bases at V and 0 bases at J, with 17 bases between. Germline-derived CDR1 and CDR2 are LNHDA and SQIVND (reference sequence). The CDR3 is CASSLTVYPSSYEQYF. The CDR3 DNA follows: TGTGCCAGTAGTCTGACGGTCTATCCCAGCTCCTACGAGCAGTACTTC.

V and J are TRBV19 and TRBJ2-3; 9 bases map to TRBD1. Germline V gives CDR1 LNHDA, CDR2 SQIVND (reference sequence). Losses at the gene ends were 5 bases for V and 0 bases for J; bases not matched to a gene: 9. The CDR3 has 17 residues. The CDR3 spells CASSRTGAKSSTDTQYF. CDR3 DNA sequence: TGTGCCAGTAGTCGGACAGGGGCCAAGTCAAGCACAGATACGCAGTATTTT.

This clonotype has ten or more counts. The CDR3 here is CASSPGDGYTF. The DNA of the CDR3 is TGTGCCAGCTCACCAGGGGATGGCTACACCTTC. The rearrangement joins TRBV18 to TRBJ1-2, with D uncertain. Germline CDR1 and CDR2: KGHSH and LQKENI. The length of the CDR3 is 11 residues. Trimming pared 2 bases from V and 6 bases from J, leaving 4 bases between.

Comment on this clonotype: It may be a read error: a sequence one base away is much more abundant. The chain recombines TRBV19 with TRBJ2-1; the match to TRBD2 covers 15 bases. Germline loops: CDR1 LNHDA, CDR2 SQIVND (reference sequence). CDR3 size: 20 residues. The CDR3 sequence is CANSTLRRTSGRAVYNEQFF. CDR3 DNA: TGTGCCAATAGTACCCTCCGTAGGACTAGCGGGAGGGCCGTCTACAATGAGCAGTTCTTC.

The table lists this clonotype with many counts. The chain is built from TRBV7-9 and TRBJ2-2; possibly TRBD1 or TRBD2 for D (6 bases each). The CDR3 totals 15 residues. Per germline, CDR1 SEHNR and CDR2 FQNEAQ (reference sequence). Trimming removed 6 bases from V and 3 bases from J, with 14 bases in between. The CDR3 region is CASSARGQYTGELFF. CDR3 coding DNA: TGTGCCAGCAGTGCACGGGGGCAGTACACCGGGGAGCTGTTTTTT.